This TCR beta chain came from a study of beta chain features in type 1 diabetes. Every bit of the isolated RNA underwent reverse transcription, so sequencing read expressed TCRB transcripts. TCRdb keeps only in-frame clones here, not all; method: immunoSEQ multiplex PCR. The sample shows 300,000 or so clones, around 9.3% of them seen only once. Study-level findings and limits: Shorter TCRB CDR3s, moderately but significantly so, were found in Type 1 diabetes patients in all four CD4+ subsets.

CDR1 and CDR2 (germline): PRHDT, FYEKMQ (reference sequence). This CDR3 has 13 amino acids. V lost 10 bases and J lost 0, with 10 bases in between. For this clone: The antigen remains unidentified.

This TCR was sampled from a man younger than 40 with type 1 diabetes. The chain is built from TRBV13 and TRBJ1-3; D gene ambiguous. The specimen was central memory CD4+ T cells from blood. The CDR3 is CATTRGSGNTIYF. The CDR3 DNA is TGTGCCACCACCCGAGGCTCTGGAAACACCATATATTTT.